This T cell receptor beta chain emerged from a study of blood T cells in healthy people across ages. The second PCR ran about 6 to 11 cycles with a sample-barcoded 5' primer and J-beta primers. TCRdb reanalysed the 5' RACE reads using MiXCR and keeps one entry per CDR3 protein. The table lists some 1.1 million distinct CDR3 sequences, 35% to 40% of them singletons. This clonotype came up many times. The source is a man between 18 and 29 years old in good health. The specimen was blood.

The CDR3 reads CASSFGAGPTDTQYF. The CDR3 DNA follows: TGTGCCAGCAGTTTCGGGGCAGGACCCACAGATACGCAGTATTTT. The rearrangement uses TRBV12-3 or TRBV12-4 and TRBJ2-3, with D tentatively TRBD1 or TRBD2 (5 bases each). The germline V and J ends were trimmed by 3 bases and 2 bases, with 12 bases remaining between them. CDR3 length equals 15 residues.